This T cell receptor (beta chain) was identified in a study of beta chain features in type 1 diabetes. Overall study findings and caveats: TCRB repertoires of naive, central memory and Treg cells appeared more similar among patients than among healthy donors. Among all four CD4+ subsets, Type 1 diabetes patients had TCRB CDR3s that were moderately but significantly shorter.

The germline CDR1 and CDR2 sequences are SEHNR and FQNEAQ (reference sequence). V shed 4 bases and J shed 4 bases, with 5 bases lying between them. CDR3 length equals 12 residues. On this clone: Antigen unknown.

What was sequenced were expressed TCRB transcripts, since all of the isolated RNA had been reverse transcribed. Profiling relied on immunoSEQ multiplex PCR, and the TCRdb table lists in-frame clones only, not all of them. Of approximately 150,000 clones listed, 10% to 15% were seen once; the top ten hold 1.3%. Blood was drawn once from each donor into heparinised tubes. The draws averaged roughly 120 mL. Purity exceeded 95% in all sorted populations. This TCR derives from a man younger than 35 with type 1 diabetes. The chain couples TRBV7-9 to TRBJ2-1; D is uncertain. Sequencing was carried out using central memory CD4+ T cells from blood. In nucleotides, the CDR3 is TGTGCCAGCAGCTGGAGATACAATGAGCAGTTCTTC. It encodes CASSWRYNEQFF.